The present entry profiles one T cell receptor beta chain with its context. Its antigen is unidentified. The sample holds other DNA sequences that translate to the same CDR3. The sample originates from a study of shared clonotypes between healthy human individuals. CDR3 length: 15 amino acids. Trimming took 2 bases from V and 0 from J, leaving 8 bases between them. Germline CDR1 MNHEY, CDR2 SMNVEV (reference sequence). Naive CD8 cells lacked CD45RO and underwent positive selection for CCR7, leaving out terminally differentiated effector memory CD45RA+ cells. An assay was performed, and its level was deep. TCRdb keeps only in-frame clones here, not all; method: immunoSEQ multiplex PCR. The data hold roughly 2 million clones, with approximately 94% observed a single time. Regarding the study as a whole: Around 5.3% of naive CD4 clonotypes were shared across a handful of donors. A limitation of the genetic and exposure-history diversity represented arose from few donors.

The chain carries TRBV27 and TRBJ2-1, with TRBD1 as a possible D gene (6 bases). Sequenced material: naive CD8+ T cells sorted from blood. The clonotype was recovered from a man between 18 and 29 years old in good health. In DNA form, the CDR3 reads TGTGCCAGCAGTTTAGGGGGCGGCTCCTACAATGAGCAGTTCTTC. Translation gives CASSLGGGSYNEQFF.